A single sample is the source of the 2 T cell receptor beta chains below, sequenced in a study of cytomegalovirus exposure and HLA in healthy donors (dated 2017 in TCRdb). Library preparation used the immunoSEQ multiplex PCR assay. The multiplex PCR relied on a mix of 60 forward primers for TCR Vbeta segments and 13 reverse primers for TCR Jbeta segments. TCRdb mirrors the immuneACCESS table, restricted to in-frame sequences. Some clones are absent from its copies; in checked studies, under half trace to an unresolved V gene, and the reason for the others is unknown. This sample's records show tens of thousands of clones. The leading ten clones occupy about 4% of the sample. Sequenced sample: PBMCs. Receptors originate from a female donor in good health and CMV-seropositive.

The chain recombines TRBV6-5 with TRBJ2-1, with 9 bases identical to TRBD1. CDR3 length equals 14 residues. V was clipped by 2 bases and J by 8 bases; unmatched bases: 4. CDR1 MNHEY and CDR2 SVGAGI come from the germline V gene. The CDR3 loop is CASSYRDRADEQFF. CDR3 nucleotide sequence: TGTGCCAGCAGTTACCGGGACAGGGCCGATGAGCAGTTCTTC.

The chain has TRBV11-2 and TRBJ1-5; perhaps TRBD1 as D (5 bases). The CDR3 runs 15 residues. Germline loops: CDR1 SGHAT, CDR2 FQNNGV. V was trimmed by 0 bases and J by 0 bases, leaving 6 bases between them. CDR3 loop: CASSLDGGSNQPQHF. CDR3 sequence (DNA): TGTGCCAGCAGCTTAGACGGGGGTAGCAATCAGCCCCAGCATTTT.